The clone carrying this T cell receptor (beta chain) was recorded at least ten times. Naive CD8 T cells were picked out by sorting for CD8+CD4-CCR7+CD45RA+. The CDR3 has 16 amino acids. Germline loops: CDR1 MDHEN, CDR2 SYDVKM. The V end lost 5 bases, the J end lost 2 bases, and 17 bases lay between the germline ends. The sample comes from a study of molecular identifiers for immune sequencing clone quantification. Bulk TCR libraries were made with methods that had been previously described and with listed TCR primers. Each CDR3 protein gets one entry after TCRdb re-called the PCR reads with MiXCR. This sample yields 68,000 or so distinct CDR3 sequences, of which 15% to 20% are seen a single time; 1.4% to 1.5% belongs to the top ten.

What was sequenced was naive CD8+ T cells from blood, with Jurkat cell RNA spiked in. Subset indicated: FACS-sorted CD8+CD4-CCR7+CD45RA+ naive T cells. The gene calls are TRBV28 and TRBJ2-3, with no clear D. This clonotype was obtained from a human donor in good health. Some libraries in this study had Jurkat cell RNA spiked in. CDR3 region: CASSLRYYPATDTQYF. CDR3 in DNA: TGTGCCAGCAGTCTGAGGTATTACCCAGCCACAGATACGCAGTATTTT.